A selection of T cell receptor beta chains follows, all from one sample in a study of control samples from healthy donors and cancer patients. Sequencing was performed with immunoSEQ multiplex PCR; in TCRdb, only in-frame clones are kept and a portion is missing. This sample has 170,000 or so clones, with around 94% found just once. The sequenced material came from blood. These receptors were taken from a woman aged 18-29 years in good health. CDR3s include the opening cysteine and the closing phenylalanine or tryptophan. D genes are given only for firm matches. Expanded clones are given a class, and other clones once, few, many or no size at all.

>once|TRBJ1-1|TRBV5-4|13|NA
CASSFIFQEEAFF
TGTGCCAGCAGCTTTATTTTCCAGGAAGAAGCTTTCTTT
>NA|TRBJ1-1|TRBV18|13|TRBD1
CASSGGGDSEAFF
TGTGCCAGCTCGGGTGGCGGGGACAGTGAAGCTTTCTTT
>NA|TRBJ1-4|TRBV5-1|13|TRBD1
CASSGQGPRELFF
TGCGCCAGCAGCGGACAGGGGCCCAGGGAACTGTTTTTT
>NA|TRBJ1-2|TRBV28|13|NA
CASTNARTYGYTF
TGTGCCAGCACGAACGCGCGTACCTATGGCTACACCTTC
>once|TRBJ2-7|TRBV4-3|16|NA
CASSLFRGVTTYEQYF
TGCGCCAGCAGCCTCTTCAGAGGGGTGACCACCTACGAGCAGTACTTC
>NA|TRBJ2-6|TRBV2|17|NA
CASTLDGTRSGANVLTF
TGTGCCAGCACCTTGGACGGGACCCGCTCTGGGGCCAACGTCCTGACTTTC
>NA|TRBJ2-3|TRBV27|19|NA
CASSLSLDRREGSTDTQYF
TGTGCCAGCAGTTTATCGCTGGACAGAAGAGAGGGATCCACAGATACGCAGTATTTT
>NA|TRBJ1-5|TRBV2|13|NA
CASRDQSNQPQHF
TGTGCCAGCAGGGATCAGAGCAATCAGCCCCAGCATTTT
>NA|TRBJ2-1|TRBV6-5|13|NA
CASVRGRDNEQFF
TGTGCCAGCGTCCGGGGGCGCGATAATGAGCAGTTCTTC
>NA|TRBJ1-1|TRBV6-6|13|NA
CASSYDVSTEAFF
TGTGCCAGCAGTTACGATGTCAGCACTGAAGCTTTCTTT
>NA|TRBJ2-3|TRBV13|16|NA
CASSLGRFGVTDTQYF
TGTGCCAGCAGCTTGGGTAGGTTCGGGGTCACAGATACGCAGTATTTT
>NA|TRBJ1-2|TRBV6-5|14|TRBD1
CASRVDRGSDGYTF
TGTGCCAGCAGGGTTGACAGGGGTTCCGATGGCTACACCTTC
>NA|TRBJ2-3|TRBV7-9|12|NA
CASSLEADTQYF
TGTGCCAGCAGCTTAGAAGCAGATACGCAGTATTTT
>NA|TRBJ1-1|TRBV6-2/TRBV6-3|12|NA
CASSRTVIEAFF
TGTGCCAGCAGCAGGACAGTGATAGAAGCTTTCTTT
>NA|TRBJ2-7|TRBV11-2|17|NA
CASSLGIPQGRSYEQYF
TGTGCCAGCAGCTTAGGAATTCCGCAGGGAAGGTCGTACGAGCAGTACTTC
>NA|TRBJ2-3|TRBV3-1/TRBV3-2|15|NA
CASSQRHHHTDTQYF
TGTGCCAGCAGCCAACGACACCACCACACAGATACGCAGTATTTT
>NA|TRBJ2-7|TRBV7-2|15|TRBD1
CASSLDRGPGYEQYF
TGTGCCAGCAGCTTGGACAGGGGTCCGGGCTACGAGCAGTACTTC
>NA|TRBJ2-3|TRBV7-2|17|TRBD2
CASSPRGAGALTDTQYF
TGTGCCAGCAGCCCCAGGGGAGCGGGGGCCCTCACAGATACGCAGTATTTT
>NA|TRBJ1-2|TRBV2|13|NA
CASSLDEGVGHTF
TGTGCCAGCAGTCTTGACGAGGGAGTAGGTCACACCTTC
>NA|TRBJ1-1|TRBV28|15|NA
CASSSGRRGNTEAFF
TGTGCCAGCAGTTCGGGACGCCGGGGGAACACTGAAGCTTTCTTT
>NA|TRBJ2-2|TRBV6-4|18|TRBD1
CASSVLQLQGANTGELFF
TGTGCCAGCAGTGTCCTCCAACTACAGGGGGCGAACACCGGGGAGCTGTTTTTT
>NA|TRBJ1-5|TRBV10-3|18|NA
CAISERFGHPGGNQPQHF
TGTGCCATCAGTGAGCGATTCGGACACCCGGGGGGAAATCAGCCCCAGCATTTT
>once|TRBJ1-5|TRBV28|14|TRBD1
CASSFRGRGQPQHF
TGTGCCAGCAGTTTCAGGGGGCGCGGTCAGCCCCAGCATTTT
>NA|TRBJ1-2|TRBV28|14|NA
CASNTWSTQRGYTF
TGTGCCAGCAACACATGGTCTACACAGCGGGGCTACACCTTC
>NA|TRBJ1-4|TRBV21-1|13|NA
CASMTTTNEKLFF
TGTGCCAGCATGACGACAACTAATGAAAAACTGTTTTTT
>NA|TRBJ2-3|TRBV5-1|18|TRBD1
CASSLVGQGTTITDTQYF
TGCGCCAGCAGCTTGGTGGGACAGGGGACCACTATCACAGATACGCAGTATTTT
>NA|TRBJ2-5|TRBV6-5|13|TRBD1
CASSLTGSETQYF
TGTGCCAGCAGTTTGACAGGGAGCGAGACCCAGTACTTC
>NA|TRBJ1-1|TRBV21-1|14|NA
CASLRTARNTEAFF
TGTGCCAGTCTCAGGACAGCAAGGAACACTGAAGCTTTCTTT
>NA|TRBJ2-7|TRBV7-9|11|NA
CASSLQYEQYF
TGTGCCAGCAGCTTACAGTACGAGCAGTACTTC
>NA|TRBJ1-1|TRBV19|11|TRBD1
CASWDRGRAFF
TGTGCCAGTTGGGACAGGGGTCGCGCTTTCTTT
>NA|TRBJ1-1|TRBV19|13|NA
CASSSRTNTEAFF
TGTGCCAGTAGTTCACGGACGAACACTGAAGCTTTCTTT
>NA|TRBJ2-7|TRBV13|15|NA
CASSLTFSPAYEQYF
TGTGCCAGCAGCTTAACTTTTTCCCCGGCCTACGAGCAGTACTTC
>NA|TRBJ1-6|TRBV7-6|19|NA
CASSLGQGPLSSYNSPLHF
TGTGCCAGCAGCCTGGGGCAAGGGCCCCTTAGCTCCTATAATTCACCCCTCCACTTT
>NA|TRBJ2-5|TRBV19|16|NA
CASSPGFITGRETQYF
TGTGCCAGTAGTCCGGGATTTATTACAGGTCGGGAGACCCAGTACTTC
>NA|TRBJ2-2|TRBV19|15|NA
CASSPRAGRSGELFF
TGTGCCAGTTCCCCCCGGGCGGGTAGGTCCGGGGAGCTGTTTTTT
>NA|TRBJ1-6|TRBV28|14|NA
CASSLGTRVGPLHF
TGTGCCAGCAGCCTAGGTACTAGGGTTGGACCCCTCCACTTT
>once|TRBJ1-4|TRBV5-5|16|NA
CASSLSVVGVGEKLFF
TGTGCCAGCAGCTTGTCGGTTGTTGGGGTTGGGGAAAAACTGTTTTTT
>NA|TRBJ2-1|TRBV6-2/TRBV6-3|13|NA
CASSYVVTNEQFF
TGTGCCAGCAGTTACGTGGTTACCAATGAGCAGTTCTTC
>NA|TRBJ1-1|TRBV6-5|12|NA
CASSTMNTEAFF
TGTGCCAGCAGTACTATGAACACTGAAGCTTTCTTT
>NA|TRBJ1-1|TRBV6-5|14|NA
CASSYSGGYTEAFF
TGTGCCAGCAGTTACTCTGGGGGGTACACTGAAGCTTTCTTT
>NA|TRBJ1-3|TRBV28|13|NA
CASRPRFVGTIYF
TGTGCCAGCAGACCGCGCTTCGTGGGCACCATATATTTT
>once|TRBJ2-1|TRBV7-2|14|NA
CASSLLGVGDEQFF
TGTGCCAGCAGCTTACTCGGGGTCGGTGATGAGCAGTTCTTC
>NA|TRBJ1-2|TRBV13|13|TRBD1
CASSLTGNYGYTF
TGTGCCAGCAGCCTGACAGGGAACTATGGCTACACCTTC
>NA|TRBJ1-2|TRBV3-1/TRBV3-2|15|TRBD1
CASSQEWDRADGYTF
TGTGCCAGCAGCCAAGAATGGGACAGGGCCGATGGCTACACCTTC
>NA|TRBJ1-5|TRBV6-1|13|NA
CASSEAGSLPQHF
TGTGCCAGCAGTGAAGCGGGGTCTCTGCCCCAGCATTTT
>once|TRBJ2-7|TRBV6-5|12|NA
CASSLNRLKQYF
TGTGCCAGCAGCCTTAACAGGCTGAAGCAGTACTTC
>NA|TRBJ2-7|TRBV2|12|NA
CASKANQYEQYF
TGTGCCAGCAAGGCGAACCAGTACGAGCAGTACTTC
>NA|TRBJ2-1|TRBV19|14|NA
CASSILRSVNEQFF
TGTGCCAGTAGTATTCTCAGATCGGTCAATGAGCAGTTCTTC
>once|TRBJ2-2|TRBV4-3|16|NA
CASSFGDNHGTGELFF
TGCGCCAGCAGCTTTGGGGACAACCACGGCACCGGGGAGCTGTTTTTT
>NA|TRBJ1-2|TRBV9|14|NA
CASSVDPGHYGYTF
TGTGCCAGCAGCGTAGACCCGGGACACTATGGCTACACCTTC
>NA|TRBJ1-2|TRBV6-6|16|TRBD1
CASSYVRDRANYGYTF
TGTGCCAGCAGTTACGTCCGGGACAGAGCTAACTATGGCTACACCTTC
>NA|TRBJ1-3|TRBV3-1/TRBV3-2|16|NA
CASSQVYRRSGNTIYF
TGTGCCAGCAGCCAAGTATACAGGCGCTCTGGAAACACCATATATTTT
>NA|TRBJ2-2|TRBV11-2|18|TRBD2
CASSRNGRGTSNTGELFF
TGTGCCAGCAGCCGGAACGGGAGGGGAACCTCGAACACCGGGGAGCTGTTTTTT
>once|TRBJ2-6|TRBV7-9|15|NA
CASSPVISGANVLTF
TGTGCCAGCAGCCCAGTAATCTCTGGGGCCAACGTCCTGACTTTC
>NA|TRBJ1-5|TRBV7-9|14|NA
CASSLTNSNQPQHF
TGTGCCAGCAGCTTAACGAATAGCAATCAGCCCCAGCATTTT